Reported below is one TCR beta chain. The antigen remains undetermined. This record comes from a study of post-analysis software for immune sequencing data. Study-level results: Strong co-clustering by F measure was evident for samples that had been prepared in the same batch. Controls significantly exceeded multiple sclerosis patients in normalized Chao1 diversity.

Built from TCR beta cDNA, the libraries had unique molecular identifiers in them. TCRdb passed the PCR reads through MiXCR, listing each CDR3 protein once. The table records around 260,000 distinct CDR3 sequences, 35% to 40% of them present only once. The specimen sequenced was blood. The sequence was obtained from a girl aged 10 to 17 with multiple sclerosis.

CDR3 DNA: TGCAGCGGTCGCCCGGCAGGGCGCAGCGAGACCCAGTACTTC. Translation gives CSGRPAGRSETQYF. This chain joins TRBV29-1 and TRBJ2-5, with D maybe TRBD1 (5 bases). V shed 7 bases and J shed 5 bases, with 20 bases lying between them. Per germline, CDR1 SQVTM and CDR2 ANQGSEA. The CDR3 extends over 14 amino acids.